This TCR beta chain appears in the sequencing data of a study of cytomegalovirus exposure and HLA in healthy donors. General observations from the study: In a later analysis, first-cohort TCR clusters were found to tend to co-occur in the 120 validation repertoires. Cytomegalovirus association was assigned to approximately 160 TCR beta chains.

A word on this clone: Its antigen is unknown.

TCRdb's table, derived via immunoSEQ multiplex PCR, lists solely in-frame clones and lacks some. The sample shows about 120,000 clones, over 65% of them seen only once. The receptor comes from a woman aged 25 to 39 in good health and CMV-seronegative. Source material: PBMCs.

CDR3 bases: TGCGCCAGCCAAATCCAAGCGGGGGGCTTTAATGAGCAGTTCTTC. Protein: CASQIQAGGFNEQFF. The chain is built from TRBV5-1 and TRBJ2-1, with 9 nucleotides matching TRBD2. Germline V lookup: CDR1 SGHRS, CDR2 YFSETQ. The CDR3 contains 15 residues. The junction had 12 bases not matched to a gene; V was cut back by 7 bases and J by 7 bases. The full variable domain, in which reference TRBV5-1 and TRBJ2-1 provide the parts outside the CDR3, is KAGVTQTPRYLIKTRGQQVTLSCSPISGHRSVSWYQQTPGQGLQFLFEYFSETQRNKGNFPGRFSGRQFSNSRSEMNVSTLELGDSALYLCASQIQAGGFNEQFFGPGTRLTVL.